This entry lists 27 T cell receptor beta chains sequenced from one sample in a study of shared clonotypes between healthy human individuals. Produced via immunoSEQ multiplex PCR; TCRdb's table is partial and in-frame only. The sample shows some 1,400,000 clones, around 97% of them seen only once. The sample consisted of naive CD4+ T cells sorted from blood. Subset described: CD45RA+ positively selected. The receptor source for this set is a man younger than 40 in good health.

The chain couples TRBV19 to TRBJ2-5; 9 bases fit TRBD2. The J segment lost 4 bases and the V segment lost 3 bases, leaving 9 bases of the junction unmatched. CDR1 is LNHDA, CDR2 SQIVND, per germline (reference sequence). The CDR3 sequence is 16 residues long. CDR3 sequence (DNA): TGTGCCAGTAGTATTGGGAGTAGCGGGAGTGGAGAGACCCAGTACTTC. Translated: CASSIGSSGSGETQYF.

The chain is built from TRBV10-3 and TRBJ2-1, with D perhaps TRBD2 (6 bases). CDR1 ENHRY and CDR2 SYGVKD come from the germline V gene. Trimming removed 6 bases at V and 7 bases at J, with 16 bases between. There are 14 residues in the CDR3. CDR3 in amino acids: CAIRGIGGENEQFF. The CDR3 DNA reads TGTGCCATCAGGGGAATAGGCGGGGAAAATGAGCAGTTCTTC.

This clone was recorded once. The chain joins TRBV28 to TRBJ1-2; D is ambiguous. This CDR3 is 12 amino acids long. Trimming took 7 bases from V and 4 from J, leaving 10 bases between them. Germline V gene sequence: CDR1 MDHEN, CDR2 SYDVKM. The CDR3 reads CASTLGSYGYTF. In DNA form, the CDR3 reads TGTGCCAGCACCCTAGGCAGCTATGGCTACACCTTC.

The chain joins TRBV27 to TRBJ2-1, with TRBD2 matching over 7 bases. This CDR3 region has 20 residues. Germline CDR1 MNHEY, CDR2 SMNVEV (reference sequence). With 6 bases clipped from V and 2 bases from J, the junction kept 22 bases outside the gene matches. CDR3 sequence (DNA): TGTGCCAGCAGCCGATTCATAGCGGGCCCACCCTACCTTACCTACAATGAGCAGTTCTTC. Protein product: CASSRFIAGPPYLTYNEQFF.

The chain recombines TRBV11-3 with TRBJ2-6; perhaps TRBD2 as D (6 bases). The CDR3 runs to 17 residues. CDR1 is SGHNT and CDR2 is YENEEA in the germline V gene. V shed 2 bases and J shed 1 base, with 12 bases lying between them. CDR3 in amino acids: CASSLSAGGSGANVLTF. The CDR3 DNA reads TGTGCCAGCAGCTTAAGTGCAGGAGGGTCTGGGGCCAACGTCCTGACTTTC.

The CDR3 is CASSPSKDTEAFF. As DNA, the CDR3 is TGTGCCAGCTCACCTAGTAAGGACACTGAAGCTTTCTTT. The gene calls are TRBV18 and TRBJ1-1; D remains ambiguous. Germline CDR1 is KGHSH and CDR2 is LQKENI. CDR3 length: 13 residues. V lost 3 bases to trimming and J lost 3 bases, with 8 bases between them.

The gene calls are TRBV7-9 and TRBJ1-1, with unresolved D. The CDR3 consists of 13 residues. The germline CDR1 and CDR2 sequences are SEHNR and FQNEAQ (reference sequence). Deletions cut 4 bases from V and 3 bases from J, with 9 bases between. The CDR3 sequence: CASSWAGDTEAFF. The CDR3 coding sequence is TGTGCCAGCAGCTGGGCTGGGGACACTGAAGCTTTCTTT. The whole variable domain, remainder taken from reference TRBV7-9 and TRBJ1-1, is DTGVSQNPRHKITKRGQNVTFRCDPISEHNRLYWYRQTLGQGPEFLTYFQNEAQLEKSRLLSDRFSAERPKGSFSTLEIQRTEQGDSAMYLCASSWAGDTEAFFGQGTRLTVV.

The chain uses TRBV11-2 and TRBJ2-2; D is unresolved. From germline, CDR1 is SGHAT and CDR2 FQNNGV. The CDR3 runs 13 residues. The germline V and J ends were trimmed by 5 bases and 6 bases, with 10 bases remaining between them. The CDR3 DNA follows: TGTGCCAGCAGCAAGCCAAGGTCCGGGGAGCTGTTTTTT. Translated: CASSKPRSGELFF.

V usage is TRBV29-1 and J usage is TRBJ2-7; tentatively, D is TRBD2 (6 bases). Germline CDR1 is SQVTM and CDR2 is ANQGSEA. Trimming cost V 8 bases and J 2 bases, with 16 bases left between them. CDR3 size: 13 residues. In DNA, the CDR3 is TGCAGCAGTGATGGGACTCCCACCTACGAGCAGTACTTC. Translating gives CSSDGTPTYEQYF.

The chain couples TRBV5-1 to TRBJ2-2, with TRBD1 matching 7 bases. The CDR3 consists of 15 residues. V gave up 0 bases and J gave up 5 bases; unmatched junction bases: 4. Looked up from germline, CDR1 is SGHRS and CDR2 is YFSETQ. CDR3 bases: TGCGCCAGCAGCTTGGGCAGGGGGTCGACCGGGGAGCTGTTTTTT. Protein sequence: CASSLGRGSTGELFF.

This rearrangement joins TRBV23-1 to TRBJ1-4; D is possibly TRBD1 (5 bases). TRBV23-1 falls under the ORF class, with uncertain function. This CDR3 spans 18 amino acids. V shed 0 bases and J shed 7 bases, with 21 bases lying between them. CDR3 loop: CASSQSCPCGRVSEKLFF. The CDR3 DNA reads TGCGCCAGCAGTCAATCATGTCCTTGCGGCAGGGTTAGTGAAAAACTGTTTTTT.

The chain carries TRBV29-1 and TRBJ1-2; D unclear. This CDR3 has 13 amino acids. CDR1 SQVTM and CDR2 ANQGSEA come from the germline V gene. The ends were cut back, 2 bases at V and 8 bases at J, with 15 bases in the middle. Here the CDR3 DNA reads TGCAGCGTTGAATCCCGGGTCCGGGCGGGCTACACCTTC. Amino acids: CSVESRVRAGYTF.

The V call is TRBV19, the J call TRBJ2-1, with a tentative D call TRBD2 (5 bases). Trimming took 3 bases from V and 0 from J, leaving 6 bases between them. Germline CDR1 is LNHDA and CDR2 is SQIVND (reference sequence). The CDR3 has 14 amino acids. CDR3 sequence (DNA): TGTGCCAGTAGTATCAGCGGCTCCTACAATGAGCAGTTCTTC. It encodes CASSISGSYNEQFF.

The chain couples TRBV10-3 to TRBJ2-3; D remains unclear. Between the trimmed V and J ends, which lost 0 bases and 7 bases, there was a span of 8 bases. This CDR3 spans 13 amino acids. Germline V gene sequence: CDR1 ENHRY, CDR2 SYGVKD. The CDR3 reads CAISESPLHTQYF. The CDR3 DNA is TGTGCCATCAGTGAGTCCCCACTCCATACGCAGTATTTT.

V usage is TRBV5-4 and J usage is TRBJ2-5, with 7 bases that match TRBD2. This CDR3 contains 15 residues. Germline values: CDR1 SGHNT, CDR2 YYREEE (reference sequence). V lost 1 base and J lost 2; bases outside the gene matches: 5. DNA of the CDR3: TGTGCCAGCAGCTTGTCGAGCGGGAAGCAAGAGACCCAGTACTTC. Its translation: CASSLSSGKQETQYF.

The chain joins TRBV6-5 to TRBJ2-1; D is ambiguous. The V and J ends lost 6 bases and 3 bases respectively, with 15 bases between them. Germline V CDR1 and CDR2: MNHEY, SVGAGI. The CDR3 totals 15 residues. The CDR3 loop is CASRFASTRYNEQFF. CDR3 in DNA: TGTGCCAGCAGGTTCGCTAGTACCCGCTACAATGAGCAGTTCTTC.

This chain links TRBV28 with TRBJ2-7, with unresolved D. This CDR3 is 11 amino acids long. Trimming stripped 2 bases from V and 5 bases from J, with 4 bases between. Germline assignment: CDR1 MDHEN and CDR2 SYDVKM. CDR3 DNA sequence: TGTGCCAGCAGTTTACATGACGAGCAGTACTTC. This encodes CASSLHDEQYF.

The chain couples TRBV2 to TRBJ2-7; the D call may be TRBD1 or TRBD2 (5 bases each). The CDR3 runs to 14 residues. Trimming took off 7 bases at V and 0 bases at J, with 13 bases between the two ends. Germline CDR1 SNHLY, CDR2 FYNNEI. CDR3 sequence reads: CASIWGIGSYEQYF. CDR3 nucleotides: TGTGCCAGCATCTGGGGGATCGGCTCCTACGAGCAGTACTTC.

On this clone itself: Other DNA sequences of this sample code for an identical CDR3. V gene TRBV9 combines with J gene TRBJ1-1; D is unresolved. The CDR3 spans 15 residues. The V and J ends lost 2 bases and 1 base respectively, with 12 bases between them. Per the germline V gene, CDR1 is SGDLS and CDR2 is YYNGEE. The CDR3 DNA reads as TGTGCCAGCAGCGTGGGAGGGCAGCCGAACACTGAAGCTTTCTTT. Protein product: CASSVGGQPNTEAFF.

This chain links TRBV7-2 with TRBJ2-5; a weak D match, TRBD2 (5 bases). The V end was cut by 5 bases, the J end by 9 bases, with 7 bases between. Germline CDR1 and CDR2: SGHTA and FQGNSA. The CDR3 spans 10 residues. DNA of the CDR3: TGTGCCAGCAGCCAGGAGGCCCAGTACTTC. It specifies CASSQEAQYF.

V gene TRBV19 combines with J gene TRBJ2-7; 7 bases line up with TRBD1. The CDR3 contains 15 residues. V trimming: 1 base; J trimming: 7 bases; junction bases outside the gene matches: 10. Germline V gene sequence: CDR1 LNHDA, CDR2 SQIVND (reference sequence). The CDR3 DNA sequence: TGTGCCAGTAGTATAGGGGGGACAGTCAACGGAGAGCAGTACTTC. It specifies CASSIGGTVNGEQYF. Drawing the rest from reference TRBV19 and TRBJ2-7, the complete variable domain is DGGITQSPKYLFRKEGQNVTLSCEQNLNHDAMYWYRQDPGQGLRLIYYSQIVNDFQKGDIAEGYSVSREKKESFPLTVTSAQKNPTAFYLCASSIGGTVNGEQYFGPGTRLTVT.

V and J are TRBV27 and TRBJ2-2; D gene unclear. Germline CDR1 is MNHEY and CDR2 is SMNVEV (reference sequence). The CDR3 consists of 16 residues. V was trimmed by 1 base and J by 0 bases, leaving 9 bases between them. DNA of the CDR3: TGTGCCAGCAGTTTATGGCTACCTACGAACACCGGGGAGCTGTTTTTT. Encoded protein: CASSLWLPTNTGELFF.

This chain connects TRBV7-2 to TRBJ1-4, with D uncertain. Germline values: CDR1 SGHTA, CDR2 FQGNSA. The CDR3 has 16 amino acids. V was clipped by 8 bases and J by 0 bases, with 16 bases between them. CDR3 loop: CASARDPVATNEKLFF. DNA of the CDR3: TGTGCCAGCGCGAGGGATCCCGTTGCAACTAATGAAAAACTGTTTTTT.

This clone was seen a single time. Other DNA sequences in the sample encode the same CDR3. The CDR3 protein is CASSPGTGYEQYF. Written as DNA, the CDR3 is TGTGCCAGCAGCCCCGGGACTGGCTACGAGCAGTACTTC. The rearrangement links TRBV11-2 to TRBJ2-7; D perhaps matches TRBD2 (6 bases). CDR1 and CDR2 from the germline V gene are SGHAT and FQNNGV. V was trimmed by 5 bases and J by 3 bases, leaving 11 bases between them. The CDR3 has 13 amino acids.

The CDR3 nucleotides are TGTGCCAGCAGCTTAGATAGGTGGGGGGCGGAGAACACTGAAGCTTTCTTT. Protein sequence: CASSLDRWGAENTEAFF. The chain carries TRBV11-2 and TRBJ1-1; D may be TRBD1 (6 bases). CDR1 SGHAT and CDR2 FQNNGV come from the germline V gene. V shed 0 bases and J shed 1 base, with 15 bases lying between them. The CDR3 loop spans 17 amino acids.

Here the CDR3 DNA reads TGTGCCTGGATAAGAAGAGGCACTGAAGCTTTCTTT. As protein: CAWIRRGTEAFF. V gene TRBV30 combines with J gene TRBJ1-1; D uncertain. The CDR3 contains 12 residues. The germline V gene has CDR1 GTSNPN and CDR2 SVGIG (reference sequence). Trimming left V 4 bases short and J 4 bases short, with 10 bases between.

The rearrangement uses TRBV9 and TRBJ2-3, with 12 positions matching TRBD2. Germline values: CDR1 SGDLS, CDR2 YYNGEE. The CDR3 is 20 amino acids. V was clipped by 0 bases and J by 2 bases; unmatched bases: 13. CDR3 nucleotides: TGTGCCAGCAGCGTAGATCCAGGGACTCGACTAGCGGGAGCCACAGATACGCAGTATTTT. As protein: CASSVDPGTRLAGATDTQYF.